The present TCR beta chain was sequenced within a study of vaccination and CD4 T cells after COVID-19. Study-level information: Typically, post-vaccine samples were obtained a median around 72 days after dose two, within a range of 14 to 241.

Sequencing of the DNA from cultured CD4+ T cells was carried out with the Oncomine TCR Beta short-read assay. TCRdb used MiXCR to reprocess the PCR reads, holding one entry per CDR3 protein. The repertoire holds several thousand distinct CDR3 sequences, with roughly 52% as singletons. The ends lost 1 base at V and 8 bases at J; junction bases unmatched: 10. CDR3 length equals 15 residues. CDR1 is DFQATT, CDR2 SNEGSKA, per germline (reference sequence). Specified treatment: roughly 10-day PBMC culture with coronavirus spike peptide pools or control peptides (ViraFEST assay). Fresh IL-2 medium was used to replace half of the medium on days 3 and 7. About this clonotype itself: Its antigen is undetermined.

The sample comprised CD4+ T cells from blood, cultured in vitro. The chain combines TRBV20-1 with TRBJ1-1; 10 nucleotides line up with TRBD1. The receptor's source is a human donor who had recovered from COVID-19. CDR3 sequence (DNA): TGCAGTGCTAGAGGACAGGGACAGGGGTATCCCGAAGCTTTCTTT. The encoded protein is CSARGQGQGYPEAFF.